This T cell receptor beta chain was profiled in a study of T cells in Graves' hyperthyroidism and ophthalmopathy. Study details: Peripheral blood was secured at the point of initial diagnosis, before any treatment. Whole-study findings and limits: Also found in blood were most expanded thyroid clonotypes above 0.001. Median prediction lead before ophthalmopathy onset was 6.5 months with the model.

The CDR3 is 14 amino acids. Between the trimmed V and J ends, which lost 2 bases and 10 bases, there was a span of 15 bases. The V gene's germline CDR1 is SGHNT and CDR2 YENEEA. There were TCR beta CDR3 regions amplified from RNA transcripts. An initial round of RT-PCR targeting the TCR CDR3 relied on the HTBI primer set. TCRdb used MiXCR to reprocess the multiplex PCR reads, holding one entry per CDR3 protein. This sample has about 410,000 distinct CDR3 sequences; about 15% occur once, and the top ten carry approximately 13%. This clonotype has only a few counts. Antigen: not known. The clonotype originates from a man aged 18 to 29 with Graves' ophthalmopathy. The chain carries TRBV11-3 and TRBJ2-1, with D possibly matching TRBD2 (6 bases). Material for sequencing was blood. The CDR3 DNA reads as TGTGCCAGCAGCTTAAGTACTAGCCCGCGCGAGCAGTTCTTC. It yields the protein CASSLSTSPREQFF.